This entry lists 5 T cell receptor beta chains sequenced from one sample in a study of CD8+CD57+ T cells in acquired aplastic anemia. Before being chosen for sequencing, patients had shown CD8+CD57+ cell expansion by flow cytometry. Genomic DNA served as template for TCR beta VDJ and CDR3 profiling. Via MiXCR, TCRdb re-called the reads, giving one row per CDR3 protein. The data contain about 180,000 distinct CDR3 sequences, 63% of them singletons. Sequencing was carried out using sorted CD4+, CD8+, or CD8+CD57+ T cells (not recorded which) from PBMCs. The receptors were sampled from a human donor with aplastic anemia.

This clonotype was recorded only once. This sequence joins TRBV7-2 and TRBJ1-6; D is possibly TRBD1 (5 bases). The germline gives CDR1 SGHTA, CDR2 FQGNSA. V was cut by 3 bases and J by 1 base, with 16 bases left in between. The CDR3 is made up of 18 amino acids. CDR3 sequence (DNA): TGTGCCAGCAGCTTCTGGGACCCACGAGGGTCCTATAATTCACCCCTCCACTTT. Protein sequence: CASSFWDPRGSYNSPLHF. The full variable domain, its missing parts supplied by reference TRBV7-2 and TRBJ1-6, is GAGVSQSPSNKVTEKGKDVELRCDPISGHTALYWYRQSLGQGLEFLIYFQGNSAPDKSGLPSDRFSAERTGGSVSTLTIQRTQQEDSAVYLCASSFWDPRGSYNSPLHFGNGTRLTVT.

The V gene is TRBV6-6, the J gene TRBJ1-2; tentatively, D is TRBD1 (6 bases). The CDR3 is made up of 12 amino acids. Trimming shortened V by 10 bases and J by 2 bases, and 11 bases separated the two germline ends. Germline V gives CDR1 MNHNY, CDR2 SVGAGI (reference sequence). The CDR3 coding sequence is TGTGCCACACAGGGCGGGAACTATGGCTACACCTTC. Translated: CATQGGNYGYTF.

This rearrangement joins TRBV4-1 to TRBJ1-2; D not certain. The CDR3 sequence is 15 residues long. CDR1 and CDR2 (germline): MGHRA, YSYEKL. V was cut by 0 bases and J by 4 bases, with 12 bases left in between. The CDR3, as DNA: TGCGCCAGCAGCCAAGATGGGGAGGGAGCCTATGGCTACACCTTC. Its protein product is CASSQDGEGAYGYTF.

The chain has TRBV5-1 and TRBJ2-7, with 8 bases lining up with TRBD2. V dropped 3 bases and J dropped 0; count of bases not matched to a gene: 8. Germline CDR1 reads SGHRS; CDR2 reads YFSETQ. The CDR3 is 16 residues long. The CDR3 sequence: CASSYSLAVSSYEQYF. The CDR3 DNA reads TGCGCCAGCAGCTATTCACTAGCGGTGAGCTCCTACGAGCAGTACTTC.

V usage is TRBV10-3 and J usage is TRBJ2-7; 10 bases align to TRBD1. The CDR3 extends over 14 amino acids. CDR1 and CDR2 (germline): ENHRY, SYGVKD. V was clipped by 7 bases and J by 5 bases; unmatched bases: 8. The CDR3 DNA reads as TGTGCCATCACCCCGGGACAGGGGTTCAACGAGCAGTACTTC. It translates to CAITPGQGFNEQYF.